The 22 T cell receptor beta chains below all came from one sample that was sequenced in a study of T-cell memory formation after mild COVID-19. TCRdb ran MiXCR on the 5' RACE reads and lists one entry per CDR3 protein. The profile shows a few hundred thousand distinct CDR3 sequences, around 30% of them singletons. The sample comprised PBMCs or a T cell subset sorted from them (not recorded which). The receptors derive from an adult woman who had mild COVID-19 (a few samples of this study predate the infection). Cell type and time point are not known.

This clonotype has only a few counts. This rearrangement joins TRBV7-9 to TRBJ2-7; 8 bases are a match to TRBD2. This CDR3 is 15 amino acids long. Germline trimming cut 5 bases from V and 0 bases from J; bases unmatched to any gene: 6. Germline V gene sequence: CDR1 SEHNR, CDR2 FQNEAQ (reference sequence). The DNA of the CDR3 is TGTGCCAGCAGCCCTGTAGCGGGGCCCTCCTACGAGCAGTACTTC. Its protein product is CASSPVAGPSYEQYF.

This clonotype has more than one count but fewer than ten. CDR3 in DNA: TGTGCCAGCAGCTTCGACGTAGGCAATGAGCAGTTCTTC. Encoded protein: CASSFDVGNEQFF. V gene TRBV7-9 combines with J gene TRBJ2-1; D is undetermined. CDR1 is SEHNR, CDR2 FQNEAQ, per germline (reference sequence). This CDR3 is 13 amino acids long. The ends were cut back, 3 bases at V and 6 bases at J, with 9 bases in the middle.

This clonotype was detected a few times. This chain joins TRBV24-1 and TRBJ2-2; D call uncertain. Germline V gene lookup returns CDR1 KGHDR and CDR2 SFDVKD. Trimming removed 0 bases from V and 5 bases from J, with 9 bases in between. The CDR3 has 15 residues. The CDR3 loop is CATSDLGKGTGELFF. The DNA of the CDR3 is TGTGCCACCAGTGATTTGGGGAAGGGTACCGGGGAGCTGTTTTTT.

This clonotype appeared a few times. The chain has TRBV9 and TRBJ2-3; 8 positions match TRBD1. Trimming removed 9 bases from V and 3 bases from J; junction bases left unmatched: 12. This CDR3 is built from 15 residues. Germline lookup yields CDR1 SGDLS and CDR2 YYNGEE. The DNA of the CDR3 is TGTGCCACCACCCCCTGGACAGGGCGGACAGATACGCAGTATTTT. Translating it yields CATTPWTGRTDTQYF.

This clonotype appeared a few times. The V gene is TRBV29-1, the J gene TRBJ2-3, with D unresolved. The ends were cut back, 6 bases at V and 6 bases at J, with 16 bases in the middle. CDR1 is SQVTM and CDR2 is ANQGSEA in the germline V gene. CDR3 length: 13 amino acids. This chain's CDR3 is CSVERSGWDTQYF. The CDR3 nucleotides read TGCAGCGTCGAGAGATCCGGCTGGGATACGCAGTATTTT.

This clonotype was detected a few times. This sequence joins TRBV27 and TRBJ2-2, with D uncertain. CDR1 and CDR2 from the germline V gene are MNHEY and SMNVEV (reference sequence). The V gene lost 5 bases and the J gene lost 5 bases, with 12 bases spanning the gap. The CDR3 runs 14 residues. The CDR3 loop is CASSPTRTTGELFF. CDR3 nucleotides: TGTGCCAGCAGTCCAACCCGGACGACCGGGGAGCTGTTTTTT.

For the CDR3, the DNA is TGCAGTGCCCCGGTCGGAGGGGTGGATGGCTACACCTTC. Protein: CSAPVGGVDGYTF. This rearrangement joins TRBV20-1 to TRBJ1-2, with a tentative D call TRBD1 (5 bases). CDR1 is DFQATT and CDR2 is SNEGSKA in the germline V gene (reference sequence). V lost 6 bases and J 6 bases, leaving 17 bases between the germline ends. CDR3 length: 13 amino acids.

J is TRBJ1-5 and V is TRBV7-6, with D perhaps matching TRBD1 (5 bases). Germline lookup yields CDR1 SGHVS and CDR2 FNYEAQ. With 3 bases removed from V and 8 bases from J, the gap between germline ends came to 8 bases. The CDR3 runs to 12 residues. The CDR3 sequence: CASSFKGKPQHF. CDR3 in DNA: TGTGCCAGCAGCTTTAAGGGGAAGCCCCAGCATTTT.

The CDR3 reads CASSLFPYEQYF. The CDR3 nucleotides read TGTGCCAGCAGCTTGTTCCCCTACGAGCAGTACTTC. The chain links TRBV5-5 to TRBJ2-7; no definite D call. Trimming took 1 base from V and 2 from J, leaving 4 bases between them. This CDR3 region has 12 residues. Germline V lookup: CDR1 SGHKS, CDR2 YYEKEE (reference sequence).

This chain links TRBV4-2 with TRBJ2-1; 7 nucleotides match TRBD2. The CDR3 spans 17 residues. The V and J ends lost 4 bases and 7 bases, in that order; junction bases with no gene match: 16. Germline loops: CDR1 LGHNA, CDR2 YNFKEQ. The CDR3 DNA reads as TGTGCCAGCAGCCCGGCGGACTTCCAACAAGCGGGGAATGAGCAGTTCTTC. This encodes CASSPADFQQAGNEQFF.

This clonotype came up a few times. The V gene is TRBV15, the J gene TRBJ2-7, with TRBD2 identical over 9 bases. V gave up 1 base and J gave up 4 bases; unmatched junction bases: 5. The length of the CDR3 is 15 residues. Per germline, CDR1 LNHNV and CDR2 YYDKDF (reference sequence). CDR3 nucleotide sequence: TGTGCCACCAGCAGAGGAATAGCGGGGGATTACGAGCAGTACTTC. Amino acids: CATSRGIAGDYEQYF.

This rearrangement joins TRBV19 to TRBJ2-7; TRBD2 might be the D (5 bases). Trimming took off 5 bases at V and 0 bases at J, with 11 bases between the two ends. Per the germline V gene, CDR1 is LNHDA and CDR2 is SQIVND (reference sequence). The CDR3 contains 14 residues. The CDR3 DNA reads TGTGCCAGTAGTGCCAGACGGGACTCCTACGAGCAGTACTTC. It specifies CASSARRDSYEQYF.

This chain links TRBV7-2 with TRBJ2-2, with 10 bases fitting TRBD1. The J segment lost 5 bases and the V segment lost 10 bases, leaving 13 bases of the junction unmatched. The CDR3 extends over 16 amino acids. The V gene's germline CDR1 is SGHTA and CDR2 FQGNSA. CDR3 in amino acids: CATGTGVFIGTGELFF. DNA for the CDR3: TGTGCCACTGGGACAGGGGTGTTTATTGGTACCGGGGAGCTGTTTTTT.

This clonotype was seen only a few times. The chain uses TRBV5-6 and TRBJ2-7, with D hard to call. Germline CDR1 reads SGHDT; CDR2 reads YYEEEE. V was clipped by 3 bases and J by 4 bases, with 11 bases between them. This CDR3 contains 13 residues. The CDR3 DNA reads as TGTGCCAGCAGCTGGGGTCTTGGTTACGAGCAGTACTTC. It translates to CASSWGLGYEQYF.

CDR3: CASSYDSSYNSPLHF. CDR3 nucleotide sequence: TGCGCCAGCAGCTACGACAGCTCCTATAATTCACCCCTCCACTTT. V usage is TRBV5-1 and J usage is TRBJ1-6; possible D gene TRBD1, 5 bases. The V end was cut by 3 bases, the J end by 0 bases, with 7 bases between. The CDR3 runs to 15 residues. Looked up from germline, CDR1 is SGHRS and CDR2 is YFSETQ.

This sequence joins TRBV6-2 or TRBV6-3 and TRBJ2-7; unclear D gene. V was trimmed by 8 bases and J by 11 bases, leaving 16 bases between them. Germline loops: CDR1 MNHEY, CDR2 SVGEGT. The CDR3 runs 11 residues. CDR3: CASSEALGKYF. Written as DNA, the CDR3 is TGTGCCAGCTCAGAGGCCCTTGGGAAGTACTTC.

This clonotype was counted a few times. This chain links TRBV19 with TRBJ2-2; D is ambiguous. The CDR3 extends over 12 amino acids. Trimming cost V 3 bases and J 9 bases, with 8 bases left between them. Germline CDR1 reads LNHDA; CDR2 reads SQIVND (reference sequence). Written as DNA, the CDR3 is TGTGCCAGTAGTATCCTAGACCGGGAGCTGTTTTTT. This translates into CASSILDRELFF.

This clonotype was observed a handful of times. The CDR3 reads CAWAGTGNQPQHF. In DNA form, the CDR3 reads TGTGCCTGGGCCGGGACAGGCAATCAGCCCCAGCATTTT. The chain links TRBV30 to TRBJ1-5; 7 positions agree with TRBD1. CDR1 GTSNPN and CDR2 SVGIG come from the germline V gene (reference sequence). This CDR3 is built from 13 residues. The V segment lost 5 bases and the J segment 2 bases; nucleotides outside the gene matches: 3.

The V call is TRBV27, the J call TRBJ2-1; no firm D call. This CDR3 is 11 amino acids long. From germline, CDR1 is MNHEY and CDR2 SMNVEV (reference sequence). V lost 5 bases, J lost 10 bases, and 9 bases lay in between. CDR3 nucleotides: TGTGCCAGCAGTGCCTACAGCGAGCAGTTCTTC. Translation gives CASSAYSEQFF.

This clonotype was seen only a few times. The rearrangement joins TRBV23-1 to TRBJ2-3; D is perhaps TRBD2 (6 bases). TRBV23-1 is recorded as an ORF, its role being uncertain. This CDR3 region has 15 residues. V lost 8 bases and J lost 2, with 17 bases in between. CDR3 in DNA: TGCGCCAGCCCATGGCCTAGCGAATACACAGATACGCAGTATTTT. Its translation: CASPWPSEYTDTQYF.

DNA of the CDR3: TGTGCCAGCAGCCCAGGAGTTGCCGGGGAGCTGTTTTTT. Protein product: CASSPGVAGELFF. The chain joins TRBV5-6 to TRBJ2-2; no clear D. The CDR3 consists of 13 residues. Per germline, CDR1 SGHDT and CDR2 YYEEEE. Trimming took 4 bases from V and 6 from J, leaving 10 bases between them. Complete variable domain (other parts from reference TRBV5-6 and TRBJ2-2): DAGVTQSPTHLIKTRGQQVTLRCSPKSGHDTVSWYQQALGQGPQFIFQYYEEEERQRGNFPDRFSGHQFPNYSSELNVNALLLGDSALYLCASSPGVAGELFFGEGSRLTVL.

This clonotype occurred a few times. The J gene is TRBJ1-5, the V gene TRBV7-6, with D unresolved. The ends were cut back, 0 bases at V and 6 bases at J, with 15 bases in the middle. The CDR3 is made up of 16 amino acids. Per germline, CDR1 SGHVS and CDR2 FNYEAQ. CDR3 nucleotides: TGTGCCAGCAGCTTAGCACACGGGGAGGTCGGTCAGCCCCAGCATTTT. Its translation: CASSLAHGEVGQPQHF. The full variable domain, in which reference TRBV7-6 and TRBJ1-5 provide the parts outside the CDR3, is GAGVSQSPRYKVTKRGQDVALRCDPISGHVSLYWYRQALGQGPEFLTYFNYEAQQDKSGLPNDRFSAERPEGSISTLTIQRTEQRDSAMYRCASSLAHGEVGQPQHFGDGTRLSIL.